The next 25 T cell receptor beta chains were all read from a single sample in a study of CXCR3-negative and CXCR3-positive naive CD8 T cells. UMI-tagged TRB cDNA libraries were built via 5' RACE. From its re-call of the 5' RACE reads, TCRdb lists each CDR3 protein once, without DNA. The sample holds some 4,000 distinct CDR3 sequences. Sequenced: naive CXCR3- CD8+ T cells from blood. Subset specified: CD45RO-CCR7+CD27+CD95- naive CD8+ T cells lacking CXCR3 (TNR3-). These receptors were collected from a human donor in good health. Some clones in this sample may be carry-over from other donors' samples.

This clonotype ranks as medium-sized in terms of frequency. The CDR3 protein is CASREARVGEAFF. The rearrangement joins TRBV6-6 to TRBJ1-1; TCRdb selects TRBD1, and the lack of DNA leaves this call unchecked. CDR1 and CDR2 from the germline V gene are MNHNY and SVGAGI (reference sequence). The CDR3 sequence is 13 residues long.

Frequency places this clonotype as medium-sized. V and J are TRBV6-2 or TRBV6-3 and TRBJ1-1; TCRdb calls TRBD1, which cannot be checked without DNA. Germline V gives CDR1 MNHEY, CDR2 SVGEGT. The CDR3 sequence is 15 residues long. The CDR3 reads CASSLVGEPGAEAFF.

According to its frequency, this clonotype is medium-sized. The gene calls are TRBV7-2 and TRBJ2-7; TCRdb's D call, TRBD1, is unchecked because there is no DNA. In germline, CDR1 is SGHTA, CDR2 FQGNSA. This CDR3 comprises 17 residues. The CDR3 sequence is CASSLARTGDYSYEQYF. The full variable domain, in which reference TRBV7-2 and TRBJ2-7 provide the parts outside the CDR3, is GAGVSQSPSNKVTEKGKDVELRCDPISGHTALYWYRQSLGQGLEFLIYFQGNSAPDKSGLPSDRFSAERTGGSVSTLTIQRTQQEDSAVYLCASSLARTGDYSYEQYFGPGTRLTVT.

The V gene is TRBV5-4, the J gene TRBJ2-3; TCRdb indicates TRBD2, and absent DNA this call remains unverified. The germline CDR1 and CDR2 sequences are SGHNT and YYREEE (reference sequence). This CDR3 is built from 16 residues. This chain's CDR3 is CASSWGKTDYGDTQYF.

This clonotype is classed as medium-sized by frequency. The CDR3 here is CSVHDPDRTYQETQYF. The genes are TRBV29-1 and TRBJ2-5; TCRdb outputs TRBD1, but without DNA this stays unchecked. The CDR3 has 16 residues. Germline V lookup: CDR1 SQVTM, CDR2 ANQGSEA.

This clonotype is labeled medium-sized based on frequency. The chain carries TRBV29-1 and TRBJ2-6; TCRdb lists TRBD1, though no DNA is available to test this call. This CDR3 contains 14 residues. The germline CDR1 and CDR2 sequences are SQVTM and ANQGSEA. Here the CDR3 reads CSVGEGPGANVLTF.

The chain uses TRBV20-1 and TRBJ2-3; TCRdb designates TRBD2, a call that cannot be tested without DNA. CDR1 is DFQATT and CDR2 is SNEGSKA in the germline V gene (reference sequence). CDR3 size: 16 residues. CDR3 region: CSARDLAGARTDTQYF.

This chain links TRBV7-7 with TRBJ2-7; TCRdb gives TRBD2 as the D gene, but with no DNA this cannot be confirmed. CDR1 and CDR2 from the germline V gene are SSHAT and FNYEAQ (reference sequence). CDR3 length: 14 amino acids. CDR3 region: CASSPSIASYEQYF.

The gene calls are TRBV10-3 and TRBJ1-5. Germline lookup yields CDR1 ENHRY and CDR2 SYGVKD. The CDR3 sequence is 15 residues long. CDR3 sequence reads: CAISDTENTNQPQHF.

This clonotype is labeled medium-sized (0.01 to 0.1%) based on frequency. The J gene is TRBJ2-5, the V gene TRBV29-1; TCRdb's assignment of TRBD1 cannot be checked, as there is no DNA. CDR1 SQVTM and CDR2 ANQGSEA come from the germline V gene. This CDR3 contains 14 residues. This CDR3 reads CSVFGTRDQETQYF. The full variable domain, its missing parts supplied by reference TRBV29-1 and TRBJ2-5, is SAVISQKPSRDICQRGTSLTIQCQVDSQVTMMFWYRQQPGQSLTLIATANQGSEATYESGFVIDKFPISRPNLTFSTLTVSNMSPEDSSIYLCSVFGTRDQETQYFGPGTRLLVL.

Considering frequency, this clonotype is medium-sized. V gene TRBV29-1 combines with J gene TRBJ2-7; checking the TCRdb D call of TRBD1 is not possible without DNA. Germline CDR1 and CDR2: SQVTM and ANQGSEA. The CDR3 has 13 residues. Here the CDR3 reads CSVGGTGVYEQYF.

The rearrangement uses TRBV30 and TRBJ2-1; the D gene TCRdb calls, TRBD2, cannot be checked with no DNA. There are 14 residues in the CDR3. Germline loops: CDR1 GTSNPN, CDR2 SVGIG (reference sequence). CDR3 in amino acids: CAGSGLADYNEQFF.

This clonotype is labeled medium-sized based on frequency. The V and J genes are TRBV20-1 and TRBJ2-5; TCRdb's D call, TRBD2, is unchecked because there is no DNA. The V gene's germline CDR1 is DFQATT and CDR2 SNEGSKA (reference sequence). The CDR3 has 17 residues. CDR3: CSARGTSGGSYQETQYF.

By frequency, this clonotype is medium-sized. The J gene is TRBJ2-1, the V gene TRBV6-2 or TRBV6-3. The CDR3 length is 16 residues. Germline loops: CDR1 MNHEY, CDR2 SVGEGT. CDR3 sequence reads: CASRQHVLSSYNEQFF.

V usage is TRBV7-6 and J usage is TRBJ2-2; TCRdb calls TRBD1, which cannot be checked without DNA. The CDR3 extends over 15 amino acids. Per germline, CDR1 SGHVS and CDR2 FNYEAQ. CDR3 in amino acids: CASSDRAPNTGELFF.

According to its frequency, this clonotype is medium-sized. This chain links TRBV6-2 or TRBV6-3 with TRBJ1-5; TCRdb lists TRBD1, though no DNA is available to test this call. The CDR3 has 15 amino acids. CDR1 and CDR2 from the germline V gene are MNHEY and SVGEGT. CDR3 protein: CASTSLEGVQQPQHF.

Judged by frequency, this clonotype is medium-sized (0.01 to 0.1%). CDR3 in amino acids: CSVTSLTGELFF. The V call is TRBV29-1, the J call TRBJ2-2; the TRBD2 assignment by TCRdb is unverifiable without DNA. The CDR3 consists of 12 residues. CDR1 and CDR2 (germline): SQVTM, ANQGSEA.

This sequence joins TRBV20-1 and TRBJ1-6; TCRdb selects TRBD1, and the lack of DNA leaves this call unchecked. Looked up from germline, CDR1 is DFQATT and CDR2 is SNEGSKA (reference sequence). The CDR3 has 16 residues. CDR3 amino acids: CSARLSQGFYNSPLHF.

This clonotype is labeled medium-sized based on frequency. This chain connects TRBV5-6 to TRBJ2-1. The CDR3 runs 13 residues. The germline V gene has CDR1 SGHDT and CDR2 YYEEEE. The CDR3 is CASSSIPHNEQFF.

Its frequency marks this clonotype as medium-sized (0.01 to 0.1%). This rearrangement joins TRBV7-9 to TRBJ1-1; TCRdb picks TRBD1, but there is no DNA to check that call. CDR3 length equals 19 residues. Germline-derived CDR1 and CDR2 are SEHNR and FQNEAQ (reference sequence). The CDR3: CASSLAPGQGVRVDTEAFF.

By frequency, this clonotype registers medium-sized. The chain is built from TRBV25-1 and TRBJ2-7. CDR3 length: 15 residues. Germline V gene lookup returns CDR1 MGHDK and CDR2 SYGVNS. CDR3 protein: CASSESETGSYEQYF.

This clonotype registers medium-sized by frequency. This sequence joins TRBV7-2 and TRBJ2-1. The CDR3 covers 13 residues. Germline CDR1 is SGHTA and CDR2 is FQGNSA. The CDR3 reads CASSSIPDNEQFF.

This clonotype is identified as medium-sized from frequency. J is TRBJ2-1 and V is TRBV7-2; the TCRdb call, TRBD2, lacks DNA for checking. The CDR3 runs 13 residues. The germline CDR1 and CDR2 sequences are SGHTA and FQGNSA. CDR3 protein: CASSLVAGNEQFF.

This sequence joins TRBV29-1 and TRBJ2-3; TCRdb outputs TRBD2, but without DNA this stays unchecked. The CDR3 is 21 residues long. CDR1 is SQVTM and CDR2 is ANQGSEA in the germline V gene. CDR3 loop: CSVEESPKSLTREGNTDTQYF.

This chain uses TRBV6-2 or TRBV6-3 with TRBJ1-1; TCRdb outputs TRBD1, but without DNA this stays unchecked. The CDR3 length is 14 residues. CDR1 is MNHEY and CDR2 is SVGEGT in the germline V gene. CDR3 sequence: CASSLLGENTEAFF.